The sequence of this T cell receptor beta chain was determined in a study of T cell responses to AZD1222 COVID-19 vaccine (dated by TCRdb to about 2021). At the level of the whole study: Because spike-specific TCR depth and breadth did not differ between the two schedules, AZD1222 recipients who got a second dose at roughly 4 weeks were pooled with those who got a second dose at roughly 12 weeks. TCR sequencing covered 230 or so trial participants: approximately 200 given two doses of AZD1222 and approximately 26 given two doses of MenACWY control vaccine. Trial participants were enrolled by age into 18-55, 56-69 and 70-plus year subgroups, with around 150, 28 and 57 TCR-sequenced participants respectively. Summary of the overall study and its limitations: Vaccine-associated CD4 TCRs spanned the whole spike protein, with dominant responses in regions 160-218 and 743-854. Spike-specific TCR breadth and depth rose significantly after two AZD1222 doses compared with day 0 and with MenACWY recipients. Participants were mostly white British, with more females than males. The authors suggested clonal diversity may have been underestimated. In the small 56-69-year group, the increase in depth fell short of significance, most likely because of low power. Because no day 14 peak-response samples were available, the repertoires could be characterized only after the peak T cell response. Reportedly, almost half of the unique spike-specific TCRs recognized epitopes lying outside the regions that are mutated in the B.1.351 and B.1.1.7 variants. Conclusions about previously exposed vaccinees were limited because only six AZD1222 recipients were SARS-CoV-2 seropositive at baseline.

The time point label for this specimen denotes: baseline before first vaccination. Vaccinee samples came from UK trials COV001 and COV002, including a single-blind randomized controlled phase 2/3 trial of AZD1222 (ChAdOx1 nCoV-19) in healthy adults. For TCRbeta chain sequencing, PBMC samples from trial participants were taken at day 0 and at day 28 after the second dose. The CDR3 regions of human TCRbeta chains were analyzed by immunosequencing. In the original analysis: Repertoire TCRs were matched against a reference library of SARS-CoV-2-specific TCRs generated with the MIRA antigen-specificity platform. Breadth was defined as the fraction of unique TCRs that were SARS-CoV-2-associated, and depth was defined as the fraction of total T cells that were SARS-CoV-2-associated. Each spike-specific TCR was assigned to its reactive spike region and to a CD4 or CD8 class using the MIRA data. Log10-transformed breadth and depth values were compared by one-way ANOVA with Sidak's multiple comparisons tests. TCRdb's version of the immuneACCESS table is confined to in-frame rearrangements and falls short of the full clone set. An unresolved V gene accounts for under half of the shortfall where checked; the remainder is of unknown origin. For V, J and clone size, that table is used; D and trimming come from the DNA. The sample contains 150,000 or so clones, around 91% of them found a single time. 5% of the sample is taken by the ten largest.

Note on this clone: The specificity of this receptor is unknown. No qualities accompany the bases; no much larger clone lies one base away.

The germline V gene provides CDR1 SGDLS and CDR2 YYNGEE. The CDR3 runs 10 amino acids, cysteine and phenylalanine included. CDR3 DNA is the only sequence kept; it has 30 bases, read in frame from the first base. Trimming takes 8 bases from V and 4 bases from J, and the germline ends sit 4 bases apart. Source: peripheral blood, taken on day 0 of AZD1222 vaccination. The TCR comes from an adult in good health. The chain joins TRBV9 to TRBJ1-3; the D gene cannot be named for sure. The bases are TGTGCCAGTGGAGGAAACACCATATATTTT. Its protein product is CASGGNTIYF.